This TCR beta chain came from a study of technical replicates of blood from several donors. Clones were sequenced by immunoSEQ multiplex PCR, and TCRdb holds only the in-frame ones, with some missing. In the table there are about 83,000 clones, roughly 90% of which are singletons. This clone has more than one count but fewer than ten. The CDR3 spans 15 residues. Per germline, CDR1 SGHTA and CDR2 FQGNSA. V lost 6 bases to trimming and J lost 3 bases, with 14 bases between them. The TCR originated in a human donor in good health. V gene TRBV7-2 combines with J gene TRBJ1-4, with D perhaps TRBD1 (6 bases). Sample: T cells isolated from PBMCs. The CDR3 loop reads CASRQRDTSNEKLFF. The CDR3 DNA sequence: TGTGCCAGCAGGCAACGGGACACCTCTAATGAAAAACTGTTTTTT.